These T cell receptor beta chains were read from a single sample in a study of shared T cell receptors in the human thymus. Sequencing used immunoSEQ multiplex PCR; TCRdb keeps in-frame clones, though not all of them. The sample lists 540,000 or so clones; around 78% were seen once. The same data also contributed to another study, on human thymus T cells.

Sequenced input: thymocytes. These receptors were obtained from a boy less than two years old with a congenital heart defect. Both conserved end residues are part of each CDR3. D genes are given only for firm matches. The size field is filled for only some rows; it gives once, few, many or a size class.

NA,TRBJ1-3,TRBV27,NA,TGTGCCAGCAGTTCCGCAGGTTCTGGAAACACCATATATTTT,CASSSAGSGNTIYF
NA,TRBJ2-3,TRBV15,NA,TGTGCCACCAGCATAGTCGGCCACCGACTGGGTACGCAGTATTTT,CATSIVGHRLGTQYF
TRBD1,TRBJ2-3,TRBV7-9,NA,TGTGCCAGCAGCTGTCCCGACAGGGACCTTGGAACAGATACGCAGTATTTT,CASSCPDRDLGTDTQYF
TRBD2,TRBJ2-6,TRBV11-2,NA,TGTGCCAGCAGCCGAATTACTAGCGGCTCTGGGGCCAACGTCCTGACTTTC,CASSRITSGSGANVLTF
TRBD1,TRBJ2-7,TRBV6-4,NA,TGTGCCAGCAGTGACCCGAGAAGGGACAGTGAATCCTACGAGCAGTACTTC,CASSDPRRDSESYEQYF
NA,TRBJ2-6,TRBV30,few,TGTGCCTGGAGGGGAAGACAGGCTAACGACTCCTCTGGGGCCAACGTCCTGACTTTC,CAWRGRQANDSSGANVLTF
NA,TRBJ2-7,TRBV5-7,NA,TGTGCCAGCAGCAACCCCCGAGGTCGGTTCGGTCTAGAGCAGTACTTC,CASSNPRGRFGLEQYF
NA,TRBJ1-3,TRBV13,few,TGTGCCAGCAGCCAGGGCCACCAGCACTCTGGAAACACCATATATTTT,CASSQGHQHSGNTIYF
NA,TRBJ1-1,TRBV5-1,NA,TGCGCCAGCAGCCCGCCGAGAGGGGAGGACACTGAAGCTTTCTTT,CASSPPRGEDTEAFF
NA,TRBJ2-3,TRBV7-9,NA,TGTGCCAGCAGACAATCCTACTGGGAGCCTCCCGGGGATACGCAGTATTTT,CASRQSYWEPPGDTQYF
TRBD2,TRBJ2-5,TRBV5-5,NA,TGTGCCAGCAGCTCCGGGGGACTAGCGGACCTCCCCGTGGACCAGTACTTC,CASSSGGLADLPVDQYF
NA,TRBJ1-1,TRBV5-1,NA,TGCGCCAGCAGCTTGGCCCTAGACAGAAACACTGAAGCTTTCTTT,CASSLALDRNTEAFF
NA,TRBJ2-5,TRBV6-1,NA,TGTGCCAGCAGAAATTCCAAACAGGGACAAGAGACCCAGTACTTC,CASRNSKQGQETQYF
TRBD1,TRBJ2-7,TRBV6-1,NA,TGTGCCAGCACGAGAGGGGCAGGGGGCTTATACGAGCAGTACTTC,CASTRGAGGLYEQYF
TRBD2,TRBJ2-7,TRBV2,NA,TGTGCCAGCCAAAAAACGGCGGGAGGAGGCTACGAGCAGTACTTC,CASQKTAGGGYEQYF
NA,TRBJ2-5,TRBV4-2,NA,TGTGCCAGCAGCCAAGATGATTTAAGGGGGAGGGGGACCCAAGAGACCCAGTACTTC,CASSQDDLRGRGTQETQYF
NA,TRBJ2-2,TRBV7-9,NA,TGTGCCAGCAGAGAACAATCGTACCTGGCCGGGGAGCTGTTTTTT,CASREQSYLAGELFF
TRBD2,TRBJ2-5,TRBV4-2,NA,TGTGCCAGCAGCCAAGATAGGGGGCGGGAGGGCCTAAAGACCCAGTACTTC,CASSQDRGREGLKTQYF
TRBD2,TRBJ2-5,TRBV5-4,NA,TGTGCCAGCAGCTTAAGGCGGGGACTAGCGGAGAAGTCAGAGACCCAGTACTTC,CASSLRRGLAEKSETQYF
TRBD1,TRBJ2-2,TRBV5-1,NA,TGCGCCAGCAGCTTGGGACAGGGGGCAGCCGGGGAGCTGTTTTTT,CASSLGQGAAGELFF
NA,TRBJ2-5,TRBV4-1,NA,TGCGCCAGCAGCCAGTATCCCATGCAGGAGACCCAGTACTTC,CASSQYPMQETQYF
NA,TRBJ2-7,TRBV11-2,NA,TGTGCCAGCAGCCGCTGGACAGAGACGTACGAGCAGTACTTC,CASSRWTETYEQYF
NA,TRBJ2-3,TRBV29-1,NA,TGCAGCCTGAAGGGAGAGACAGATACGCAGTATTTT,CSLKGETDTQYF
NA,TRBJ2-1,TRBV2,NA,TGTGCCAGCAGTGAAGTGGGGGGACGGAGTTACTACAATGAGCAGTTCTTC,CASSEVGGRSYYNEQFF
NA,TRBJ1-1,TRBV2,NA,TGTGCCAGCAGTGAAGCGCGCGGGGTTCATGACACTGAAGCTTTCTTT,CASSEARGVHDTEAFF
NA,TRBJ1-1,TRBV28,few,TGTGCCTCAACAGGGTCTATGAACACTGAAGCTTTCTTT,CASTGSMNTEAFF
NA,TRBJ1-5,TRBV30,NA,TGTGCCTGGGCCCGCCCGTGGGGAGATCAGCCCCAGCATTTT,CAWARPWGDQPQHF
NA,TRBJ1-5,TRBV4-3,NA,TGCGCCAGCAGCCAAGGTCTAAGATGGGGGGGCGGGGGCAATCAGCCCCAGCATTTT,CASSQGLRWGGGGNQPQHF
NA,TRBJ1-2,TRBV19,few,TGTGCCAGTAGTGCTCGGGGACTCAAAAGGGGCTACACCTTC,CASSARGLKRGYTF
TRBD2,TRBJ2-1,TRBV5-1,NA,TGCGCCAGCAAGGTTCTAGCGGGATGGGACAATGAGCAGTTCTTC,CASKVLAGWDNEQFF
TRBD2,TRBJ2-3,TRBV7-8,NA,TGTGCCAGCAGCTTAGTCCCTAGCGGGAGTCCGCCAGATACGCAGTATTTT,CASSLVPSGSPPDTQYF
NA,TRBJ2-6,TRBV6-5,NA,TGTGCCAGCAATAACAGGGTCTCTGGGGCCAACGTCCTGACTTTC,CASNNRVSGANVLTF
TRBD2,TRBJ2-7,TRBV25-1,NA,TGTGCCAGCAGTGAAGCCAGCGGGGTGACCTACGAGCAGTACTTC,CASSEASGVTYEQYF
NA,TRBJ1-5,TRBV5-4,NA,TGTGCCAGCAGGCAGGGGAACAGAATTGAGGATCAGCCCCAGCATTTT,CASRQGNRIEDQPQHF
NA,TRBJ2-3,TRBV7-6,NA,TGTGCCAGCAGCTCCAGGGACAAGATAACGCAGTATTTT,CASSSRDKITQYF
TRBD1,TRBJ2-7,TRBV27,NA,TGTGCCAGCAGTATAGGGACAGACGGAACTTACGAGCAGTACTTC,CASSIGTDGTYEQYF
NA,TRBJ2-2,TRBV2,few,TGTGCCAGCAGTGTGTTGGGAGCGAACACCGGGGAGCTGTTTTTT,CASSVLGANTGELFF
NA,TRBJ2-5,TRBV18,NA,TGTGCCAGCTCACCACGCAGGGTGCCGCTGGGGCAGTACTTC,CASSPRRVPLGQYF
NA,TRBJ1-2,TRBV7-9,NA,TGTGCCAGCAGCCAGAGTAGGGACAAGGGAAACTATGGCTACACCTTC,CASSQSRDKGNYGYTF
NA,TRBJ1-4,TRBV28,NA,TGTGCCAGCAGGAAGCAGGGCCTGGGTGAAAAACTGTTTTTT,CASRKQGLGEKLFF
TRBD2,TRBJ2-1,TRBV29-1,NA,TGCAGCGTCATAGGGTCTAGCGGGCCCTTATACAATGAGCAGTTCTTC,CSVIGSSGPLYNEQFF
TRBD1,TRBJ2-3,TRBV5-1,NA,TGCGCCAGCAGCCCGGGACAGCCCACAGATACGCAGTATTTT,CASSPGQPTDTQYF
TRBD1,TRBJ1-1,TRBV7-9,once,TGTGCCAGCAGCGAGCGACAGGGAATGAACACTGAAGCTTTCTTT,CASSERQGMNTEAFF
NA,TRBJ2-3,TRBV2,NA,TGTGCCAGCAGTGAGGAGAGGTGGGGGGGCACAGATACGCAGTATTTT,CASSEERWGGTDTQYF
NA,TRBJ1-2,TRBV28,NA,TGTGCCAGTAACCGTGGAGAGGGCAGCCGACTCCATTTTAACTATGGCTACACCTTC,CASNRGEGSRLHFNYGYTF
TRBD1,TRBJ1-2,TRBV19,once,TGTGCCAGTGGTCCGAGGCCAGGGGGCGTCTATGGCTACACCTTC,CASGPRPGGVYGYTF
NA,TRBJ2-7,TRBV5-1,NA,TGCGCCAGCAGCAGCAGGGGGGACGAGCAGTACTTC,CASSSRGDEQYF
NA,TRBJ2-2,TRBV18,few,TGTGCCAGCTCACCCACACCCAGGACTTTTTCGAACACCGGGGAGCTGTTTTTT,CASSPTPRTFSNTGELFF
NA,TRBJ2-1,TRBV4-1,NA,TGCGCCAGCAGCCCGGACTCAGTCAACTACAATGAGCAGTTCTTC,CASSPDSVNYNEQFF
NA,TRBJ2-7,TRBV28,NA,TGTGCCAGCAGTTTATCCGCGGACAATACCTACGAGCAGTACTTC,CASSLSADNTYEQYF
NA,TRBJ1-2,TRBV9,NA,TGTGCCAGCAGCGCCGCCGGAGGGAAGAGGTATGGCTACACCTTC,CASSAAGGKRYGYTF
NA,TRBJ1-1,TRBV11-3,NA,TGTGCCAGCAGCTTAGACGGGTCCGATCTAGCTTTCTTT,CASSLDGSDLAFF
TRBD2,TRBJ2-7,TRBV4-3,NA,TGCGCCAGCAGCCAAGATCTCGGGAGGCCCATCTACGAGCAGTACTTC,CASSQDLGRPIYEQYF
NA,TRBJ2-7,TRBV21-1,few,TGTGCCAGCAGCACCTTTTACAGGTCCGAGCAGTACTTC,CASSTFYRSEQYF
NA,TRBJ2-3,TRBV28,NA,TGTGCCAGCAGTTTCCGACAGCGCTGGACAGATACGCAGTATTTT,CASSFRQRWTDTQYF
TRBD2,TRBJ2-5,TRBV4-3,NA,TGCGCCAGCAGCCCCAGCGGGAGGGCCCAAGAGACCCAGTACTTC,CASSPSGRAQETQYF
NA,TRBJ2-1,TRBV5-1,few,TGCGCCAGCAGCTTGGAATCAGGAGGGCCGGGATACAATGAGCAGTTCTTC,CASSLESGGPGYNEQFF